The clone carrying this T cell receptor (beta chain) was detected once. The data originate from a study of OX40 agonist ivuxolimab in advanced cancers. Assay: immunoSEQ multiplex PCR; the TCRdb copy retains only in-frame clones and omits some. The table lists around 100,000 clones, approximately 92% of them singletons, with 0.33% in the top ten. Germline CDR1 reads SEHNR; CDR2 reads FQNEAQ (reference sequence). Trimming stripped 5 bases from V and 7 bases from J, with 8 bases between. The CDR3 sequence is 12 residues long. This specimen was CD4+ or CD8+ T cells sorted from blood, taken in a trial of the OX40 agonist ivuxolimab. V usage is TRBV7-9 and J usage is TRBJ1-4; no firm D call. The TCR originated in an adult with an advanced solid tumor such as melanoma, head and neck, liver or kidney cancer. The CDR3 reads CASSPNSEKLFF. The CDR3 DNA reads TGTGCCAGCAGCCCGAACAGTGAAAAACTGTTTTTT.